The clone carrying this TCR beta chain was seen just once. Its cognate antigen is unknown. Here immunoSEQ multiplex PCR was the method, and the copy in TCRdb shows in-frame clones only, minus some. Of about 110,000 clones in the sample, 95% were seen once. This sample is drawn from a study of cytomegalovirus exposure and HLA in healthy donors. Study-wide points: With high specificity and sensitivity, the classifier reportedly diagnosed cytomegalovirus status. It was found in a later analysis that first-cohort TCR clusters tended to co-occur in the 120 validation repertoires. Three chains linked to CMV were shown in vitro to be specific for CMV antigens.

J was trimmed by 8 bases and V by 7 bases; bases with no gene match: 6. Germline CDR1 reads SGDLS; CDR2 reads YYNGEE. The CDR3 contains 14 residues. The roughly 120-subject validation cohort, separate from the approximately 670-subject first cohort, included the donors. The chain uses TRBV9 and TRBJ1-6; 10 bases align to TRBD1. The source material was PBMCs. This receptor was identified in a woman under 30 in good health and CMV-seronegative. CDR3 in DNA: TGTGCCAGCCGCCGCGGGACAGGGGATTCACCCCTCCACTTT. Its translation is CASRRGTGDSPLHF. Full variable domain (missing parts from reference TRBV9 and TRBJ1-6): DSGVTQTPKHLITATGQRVTLRCSPRSGDLSVYWYQQSLDQGLQFLIQYYNGEERAKGNILERFSAQQFPDLHSELNLSSLELGDSALYFCASRRGTGDSPLHFGNGTRLTVT.